A selection of T cell receptor beta chains follows, all from one sample in a study of cytomegalovirus exposure and HLA in healthy donors. The data were produced by immunoSEQ multiplex PCR, yet TCRdb's version contains in-frame clones alone and is incomplete. The sample includes 150,000 to 200,000 clones, approximately 80% of them seen just once. The sample comprised PBMCs. These receptors were obtained from a woman under 40 in good health and CMV-seronegative. The CDR3 runs from the conserved cysteine through the conserved F or W. Fields, in order: CDR3 protein, CDR3 DNA, J gene, clone size, V gene, D gene. D genes are given only for firm matches. Size is stated for part of the rows, as once, few or many counts, or as a class when the clone is expanded.

CDR3: CASSPAGGPGEQYF; DNA: TGTGCCAGCAGTCCAGCGGGAGGGCCTGGCGAGCAGTACTTC; J: TRBJ2-7; size: NA; V: TRBV6-1; D: TRBD2
CDR3: CASSGTSGSLGEQYF; DNA: TGTGCCAGCAGCGGGACTAGCGGGAGTCTGGGCGAGCAGTACTTC; J: TRBJ2-7; size: NA; V: TRBV6-5; D: TRBD2
CDR3: CASSSTGEEEKLFF; DNA: TGTGCCAGCAGCTCGACAGGGGAAGAAGAAAAACTGTTTTTT; J: TRBJ1-4; size: NA; V: TRBV7-2; D: TRBD1
CDR3: CASSRGSDQPQHF; DNA: TGCGCCAGCAGCAGGGGAAGCGATCAGCCCCAGCATTTT; J: TRBJ1-5; size: NA; V: TRBV4-1; D: NA
CDR3: CASSVGTVNYGYTF; DNA: TGTGCCAGCAGCGTCGGGACAGTCAACTATGGCTACACCTTC; J: TRBJ1-2; size: NA; V: TRBV5-4; D: TRBD1
CDR3: CASSQDREDGYTF; DNA: TGTGCCAGCAGCCAAGACAGGGAGGACGGCTACACCTTC; J: TRBJ1-2; size: NA; V: TRBV4-2; D: NA
CDR3: CASPPSGTGGTQSTDTQYF; DNA: TGTGCCAGCCCCCCTTCCGGGACAGGGGGCACTCAGAGCACAGATACGCAGTATTTT; J: TRBJ2-3; size: NA; V: TRBV28; D: TRBD1
CDR3: CASSEGVGGQETQYF; DNA: TGTGCCAGCAGTGAAGGGGTGGGGGGCCAAGAGACCCAGTACTTC; J: TRBJ2-5; size: NA; V: TRBV25-1; D: NA
CDR3: CASSTTHSNQETQYF; DNA: TGCGCCAGCAGTACAACCCACAGTAACCAAGAGACCCAGTACTTC; J: TRBJ2-5; size: NA; V: TRBV5-1; D: NA
CDR3: CASSPLAGPTDTQYF; DNA: TGTGCCAGCAGCCCCTTAGCGGGGCCCACAGATACGCAGTATTTT; J: TRBJ2-3; size: NA; V: TRBV5-4; D: TRBD2
CDR3: CASSTGTGTYNEQFF; DNA: TGTGCCAGCAGCACCGGGACAGGGACTTACAATGAGCAGTTCTTC; J: TRBJ2-1; size: NA; V: TRBV7-3; D: TRBD1
CDR3: CASGNSGRALETQYF; DNA: TGTGCCAGCGGAAATAGCGGGAGGGCCCTGGAGACCCAGTACTTC; J: TRBJ2-5; size: NA; V: TRBV2; D: TRBD2
CDR3: CASSLGDRGPNNEKLFF; DNA: TGTGCCAGCAGCTTAGGGGACAGGGGGCCAAATAATGAAAAACTGTTTTTT; J: TRBJ1-4; size: NA; V: TRBV7-9; D: TRBD1
CDR3: CASSPGQGSTEAFF; DNA: TGTGCCAGCAGCCCCGGACAGGGTAGCACTGAAGCTTTCTTT; J: TRBJ1-1; size: NA; V: TRBV7-3; D: TRBD1
CDR3: CASSLGQGEWGQYF; DNA: TGTGCCAGCAGCTTGGGACAGGGGGAGTGGGGCCAGTATTTT; J: TRBJ2-3; size: NA; V: TRBV5-4; D: TRBD1
CDR3: CASSLAMAGGALTYGYTF; DNA: TGTGCCAGCAGCTTAGCGATGGCAGGGGGCGCATTAACCTATGGCTACACCTTC; J: TRBJ1-2; size: NA; V: TRBV7-8; D: TRBD1
CDR3: CASSLGRNTEAFF; DNA: TGTGCCAGCAGTTTAGGGAGGAACACTGAAGCTTTCTTT; J: TRBJ1-1; size: NA; V: TRBV27; D: NA
CDR3: CASSQVDGRDYGYTF; DNA: TGCGCCAGCAGCCAAGTGGACGGGAGGGACTATGGCTACACCTTC; J: TRBJ1-2; size: NA; V: TRBV4-3; D: NA
CDR3: CASRGRVHEQYF; DNA: TGTGCCAGCAGAGGGAGGGTCCACGAGCAGTACTTC; J: TRBJ2-7; size: once; V: TRBV27; D: TRBD2
CDR3: CASSLSGTGGFEQYF; DNA: TGTGCCAGCAGCTTATCCGGGACAGGGGGTTTCGAGCAGTACTTC; J: TRBJ2-7; size: once; V: TRBV13; D: TRBD1
CDR3: CASSFQGSGNTIYF; DNA: TGTGCCAGCAGTTTTCAGGGATCTGGAAACACCATATATTTT; J: TRBJ1-3; size: NA; V: TRBV27; D: NA
CDR3: CASSPIQLSATNEKLFF; DNA: TGTGCCAGCAGCCCGATACAGCTCAGTGCAACTAATGAAAAACTGTTTTTT; J: TRBJ1-4; size: NA; V: TRBV27; D: NA
CDR3: CAWSKSGRAEQYF; DNA: TGTGCCTGGAGTAAAAGCGGGAGGGCCGAGCAGTACTTC; J: TRBJ2-7; size: few; V: TRBV30; D: TRBD2
CDR3: CASSPIGSETQYF; DNA: TGTGCCAGCTCACCCATCGGGAGCGAGACCCAGTACTTC; J: TRBJ2-5; size: NA; V: TRBV18; D: NA
CDR3: CASTVGGGYEQYF; DNA: TGCGCCAGCACCGTGGGGGGGGGATACGAGCAGTACTTC; J: TRBJ2-7; size: NA; V: TRBV5-1; D: TRBD2
CDR3: CASHFFSGNTIYF; DNA: TGTGCCAGCCACTTTTTCTCTGGAAACACCATATATTTT; J: TRBJ1-3; size: few; V: TRBV6-1; D: NA
CDR3: CASSTSARLREQYF; DNA: TGTGCCAGTAGTACCTCGGCCCGACTACGGGAGCAGTACTTC; J: TRBJ2-7; size: NA; V: TRBV19; D: NA
CDR3: CASSPSPSSYEQYF; DNA: TGTGCCAGCAGCCCCTCACCGAGCTCCTACGAGCAGTACTTC; J: TRBJ2-7; size: NA; V: TRBV7-2; D: NA
CDR3: CATSRRDPAYNEQFF; DNA: TGTGCCACCAGCAGGCGAGATCCCGCTTACAATGAGCAGTTCTTC; J: TRBJ2-1; size: NA; V: TRBV15; D: NA
CDR3: CASSSRQGASNTEAFF; DNA: TGTGCCAGCAGCTCGCGACAGGGAGCATCGAACACTGAAGCTTTCTTT; J: TRBJ1-1; size: NA; V: TRBV11-3; D: TRBD1
CDR3: CATSRVAGSNYGYTF; DNA: TGTGCCACCAGCAGAGTGGCAGGTTCTAACTATGGCTACACCTTC; J: TRBJ1-2; size: NA; V: TRBV15; D: NA
CDR3: CAITGDRVGTDTQYF; DNA: TGTGCCATCACTGGGGACAGGGTAGGCACAGATACGCAGTATTTT; J: TRBJ2-3; size: NA; V: TRBV10-3; D: TRBD1
CDR3: CASSQEGTSVDEQFF; DNA: TGTGCCAGCAGCCAAGAAGGGACTAGCGTAGATGAGCAGTTCTTC; J: TRBJ2-1; size: NA; V: TRBV4-2; D: TRBD2
CDR3: CASSQDQGSLLANVLTF; DNA: TGCGCCAGCAGCCAAGACCAGGGCTCCCTCCTGGCCAACGTCCTGACTTTC; J: TRBJ2-6; size: NA; V: TRBV4-3; D: NA
CDR3: CASSGGIGTGVHERYF; DNA: TGTGCCAGCAGTGGGGGAATAGGGACAGGGGTACACGAGCGGTACTTC; J: TRBJ2-7; size: once; V: TRBV2; D: TRBD1
CDR3: CASSYSQGTNEKLFF; DNA: TGTGCCAGCAGTTACTCGCAGGGAACTAATGAAAAACTGTTTTTT; J: TRBJ1-4; size: once; V: TRBV6-5; D: NA
CDR3: CASSRTRTTETQYF; DNA: TGTGCCAGTAGCCGGACTAGAACGACTGAGACCCAGTACTTC; J: TRBJ2-5; size: NA; V: TRBV19; D: TRBD2
CDR3: CASSPRDRGYGYTF; DNA: TGCGCCAGCAGCCCCCGGGACAGGGGCTATGGCTACACCTTC; J: TRBJ1-2; size: NA; V: TRBV5-1; D: TRBD1
CDR3: CASSLDSSGNTIYF; DNA: TGCGCCAGCAGCCTGGACAGCTCTGGAAACACCATATATTTT; J: TRBJ1-3; size: NA; V: TRBV5-1; D: NA
CDR3: CASSLGGSNYGYTF; DNA: TGCGCCAGCAGCTTGGGAGGCAGCAACTATGGCTACACCTTC; J: TRBJ1-2; size: NA; V: TRBV5-1; D: NA
CDR3: CASSSPIKPRNRYTF; DNA: TGTGCCAGCAGCTCGCCGATAAAGCCCCGAAACCGCTACACCTTC; J: TRBJ1-2; size: NA; V: TRBV5-4; D: NA
CDR3: CSSSFNQGGNREVGEQYF; DNA: TGTTCCAGCAGCTTCAATCAGGGTGGGAATCGGGAGGTTGGCGAGCAGTACTTC; J: TRBJ2-7; size: once; V: TRBV7-9; D: TRBD2
CDR3: CASSLSAGEIYGYTF; DNA: TGTGCCAGCAGTTTATCTGCAGGCGAGATCTATGGCTACACCTTC; J: TRBJ1-2; size: few; V: TRBV28; D: NA
CDR3: CASSQDGPGGNSPLHF; DNA: TGTGCCAGCAGCCAAGATGGGCCAGGGGGTAATTCACCCCTCCACTTT; J: TRBJ1-6; size: NA; V: TRBV4-2; D: TRBD1
CDR3: CASSAWGGTDTQYF; DNA: TGTGCCAGCAGCGCGTGGGGGGGCACAGATACGCAGTATTTT; J: TRBJ2-3; size: NA; V: TRBV13; D: NA
CDR3: CASSYSISGKNIQYF; DNA: TGTGCCAGCAGTTACTCAATCTCGGGCAAAAACATTCAGTACTTC; J: TRBJ2-4; size: NA; V: TRBV6-5; D: NA
CDR3: CASSIRLMGEQYF; DNA: TGTGCCAGCAGCATTAGACTAATGGGGGAGCAGTACTTC; J: TRBJ2-7; size: NA; V: TRBV2; D: NA
CDR3: CASSLGVAHPYEQYF; DNA: TGTGCCAGCAGCTTAGGGGTAGCGCACCCCTACGAGCAGTACTTC; J: TRBJ2-7; size: NA; V: TRBV7-2; D: NA
CDR3: CASSIRQGGTGELFF; DNA: TGTGCCAGCAGCATCCGACAGGGGGGGACCGGGGAGCTGTTTTTT; J: TRBJ2-2; size: NA; V: TRBV5-5; D: TRBD1
CDR3: CASSFGTGVSYGYPF; DNA: TGCGCCAGCAGCTTCGGGACAGGGGTGAGCTATGGCTACCCCTTC; J: TRBJ1-2; size: NA; V: TRBV5-1; D: TRBD1
CDR3: CASSLELKETQYF; DNA: TGTGCCAGCAGCTTAGAGCTAAAAGAGACCCAGTACTTC; J: TRBJ2-5; size: NA; V: TRBV5-6; D: NA
CDR3: CASSVGTSGGAGAETQYF; DNA: TGTGCCAGCAGCGTAGGGACTAGCGGGGGGGCAGGGGCAGAGACCCAGTACTTC; J: TRBJ2-5; size: NA; V: TRBV9; D: TRBD2